This T cell receptor beta chain was found in a study of shared clonotypes between healthy human individuals. The donors were adults (healthy and HIV-negative) with no recent acute infections or vaccinations. On this clone: Its antigen remains unknown.

Template for every sorted-subset replicate PCR totaled approximately 0.2 ug DNA, roughly 30,000 T cell genomes. Clones were sequenced by immunoSEQ multiplex PCR, and TCRdb holds only the in-frame ones, with some missing. The sample carries 110,000 or so clones, around 65% recorded once. Study conclusions and caveats: Rarefaction indicated that sorted-subset sequencing remained incomplete although depth was large. The study generally estimated greater richness for naive than memory subsets.

The CDR3 consists of 13 residues. V was trimmed by 2 bases and J by 5 bases, leaving 10 bases between them. The germline CDR1 and CDR2 sequences are SGHRS and YFSETQ. The J gene is TRBJ1-1, the V gene TRBV5-1; no firm D call. The receptor comes from a woman aged 25 to 39 in good health. The source material was memory CD8+ T cells sorted from blood. Described subset: CD45RO+ cells pooled with CCR7-negative TemRA cells. CDR3 DNA sequence: TGCGCCAGCAGCTTTAATGGGATTACTGAAGCTTTCTTT. It translates to CASSFNGITEAFF.